Listed below are T cell receptor beta chains from one sample, sequenced in a study of response to subunit inactivated influenza vaccine. Each CDR3 protein is one row after TCRdb ran MiXCR on the RT-PCR reads. The sample lists over 800,000 distinct CDR3 sequences, 21% occurring once. The material sequenced was PBMCs from blood, taken more than 4 days after vaccination. The receptors derive from a man aged 45 to 65 who received an inactivated influenza vaccine. CDR3s include the opening cysteine and the closing phenylalanine or tryptophan. The D gene is left open where the match is weak. Clone size is given for some rows only: seen once, a few or many times, or a class if the clone is expanded.

d_call	j_call	v_call	clone_size	cdr3_aa	cdr3_nt
TRBD1	TRBJ2-1	TRBV7-2	.	CASSPDRGRFNEQFF	TGTGCCAGCAGTCCCGACAGGGGGCGGTTCAATGAGCAGTTCTTC
TRBD2	TRBJ2-3	TRBV6-5	few	CASSLYGLAGSTDTQYF	TGTGCCAGCAGTTTGTACGGACTAGCGGGAAGCACAGATACGCAGTATTTT
TRBD2	TRBJ2-1	TRBV7-3	.	CASSPGLATVNEQFF	TGTGCCAGCAGCCCGGGACTAGCAACAGTCAATGAGCAGTTCTTC
.	TRBJ2-7	TRBV4-3	.	CASSQDLDSYYEQYF	TGCGCCAGCAGCCAAGATCTGGACAGTTACTACGAGCAGTACTTC
.	TRBJ2-7	TRBV6-1	.	CASSPRGGILSYEQYF	TGTGCCAGCAGTCCTAGAGGGGGAATCCTCTCCTACGAGCAGTACTTC
.	TRBJ1-3	TRBV20-1	.	CSARDTRDSGNTIYF	TGCAGTGCTAGAGATACCAGGGACTCTGGAAACACCATATATTTT
TRBD2	TRBJ2-5	TRBV12-3/TRBV12-4	few	CATQAGEGRETQYF	TGTGCCACCCAAGCGGGGGAGGGCCGAGAGACCCAGTACTTC
.	TRBJ2-7	TRBV20-1	.	CSARAGTRGLEQYF	TGCAGTGCTAGGGCCGGGACTCGCGGGCTCGAGCAGTACTTC
.	TRBJ2-7	TRBV20-1	.	CSLYRTYEQYF	TGCAGTCTTTACAGGACCTACGAGCAGTACTTC
TRBD2	TRBJ2-3	TRBV20-1	.	CSAITSGGTDTQYF	TGCAGTGCTATCACTAGCGGGGGCACAGATACGCAGTATTTT
.	TRBJ1-5	TRBV4-2	once	CASSQDSTGNQPQHF	TGTGCCAGCAGCCAAGATTCGACAGGCAATCAGCCCCAGCATTTT
.	TRBJ1-5	TRBV20-1	.	CSARGVASNQPQHF	TGCAGTGCTAGAGGGGTCGCCAGCAATCAGCCCCAGCATTTT
.	TRBJ2-3	TRBV10-3	few	CAIKSWEEVPDTQYF	TGTGCCATCAAGAGTTGGGAGGAGGTCCCAGATACGCAGTATTTT
.	TRBJ1-6	TRBV6-5	.	CASSYGTLSPLHF	TGTGCCAGCAGTTACGGGACACTTTCACCCCTCCACTTT
TRBD1	TRBJ2-6	TRBV12-3/TRBV12-4	.	CASSLGTGKIIRANVLTF	TGTGCCAGCAGTTTAGGGACAGGGAAAATTATTCGGGCCAACGTCCTGACTTTC
.	TRBJ1-1	TRBV6-1	few	CATQGSQNTEAFF	TGTGCCACCCAGGGGTCGCAGAACACTGAAGCTTTCTTT
.	TRBJ2-5	TRBV7-2	.	CASTGVETQYF	TGTGCCAGCACCGGAGTTGAGACCCAGTACTTC
TRBD1	TRBJ2-1	TRBV20-1	.	CSARDSGQGAHNEQFF	TGCAGTGCTAGAGATTCCGGACAGGGGGCGCATAATGAGCAGTTCTTC
TRBD1	TRBJ2-7	TRBV20-1	.	CSATPWTGGFYEQYF	TGCAGTGCCACACCCTGGACAGGGGGCTTCTACGAGCAGTACTTC
.	TRBJ2-7	TRBV28	.	CASSLFREQYF	TGTGCCAGCAGTTTATTTAGGGAGCAGTACTTC
TRBD2	TRBJ2-1	TRBV6-2/TRBV6-3	.	CASSPGTSAHNEQFF	TGTGCCAGCAGCCCAGGGACTAGCGCTCACAATGAGCAGTTCTTC
.	TRBJ2-1	TRBV28	.	CASSYQEIEQFF	TGTGCCAGCAGTTACCAGGAGATTGAGCAGTTCTTC
.	TRBJ1-5	TRBV7-8	many	CASSLGAGVGQPQHF	TGTGCCAGCAGCTTAGGTGCAGGGGTGGGTCAGCCCCAGCATTTT
.	TRBJ1-1	TRBV25-1	.	CASRRGGTEAFF	TGTGCCAGCAGAAGGGGGGGCACTGAAGCTTTCTTT
.	TRBJ1-1	TRBV4-1	.	CASSLQANINTEAFF	TGCGCCAGCAGCCTCCAGGCTAACATCAACACTGAAGCTTTCTTT
.	TRBJ1-2	TRBV20-1	.	CSASIPGNYGYTF	TGCAGTGCTAGCATTCCGGGGAACTATGGCTACACCTTC
.	TRBJ2-5	TRBV7-9	.	CALEGTQYF	TGTGCATTGGAGGGGACCCAGTACTTC
.	TRBJ2-1	TRBV5-1	.	CASSPYGVDEQFF	TGCGCCAGCAGCCCCTACGGGGTCGATGAGCAGTTCTTC
TRBD2	TRBJ2-1	TRBV6-1	few	CASLGTSYYNEQFF	TGTGCCAGCCTAGGGACTAGCTACTACAATGAGCAGTTCTTC
.	TRBJ2-7	TRBV7-8	.	CASSSPGGTTRYEQYF	TGTGCCAGCAGCTCCCCCGGGGGGACAACTCGCTACGAGCAGTACTTC
.	TRBJ2-5	TRBV20-1	.	CSAKLGGETQYF	TGCAGTGCCAAACTAGGAGGGGAGACCCAGTACTTC
.	TRBJ1-6	TRBV15	.	CATSRDLFSPLHF	TGTGCCACCAGCAGAGACCTTTTTTCACCCCTCCACTTT
TRBD1	TRBJ2-1	TRBV4-3	few	CASSHQDAGGVGQFF	TGCGCCAGCAGCCACCAGGACGCAGGGGGAGTCGGGCAGTTCTTC
TRBD2	TRBJ2-1	TRBV4-3	few	CASSQVRTSNEQFF	TGCGCCAGCAGCCAAGTTAGGACTAGCAATGAGCAGTTCTTC
.	TRBJ2-7	TRBV18	.	CASSPSVSNYEQYF	TGTGCCAGCTCACCATCTGTTTCTAACTACGAGCAGTACTTC
TRBD2	TRBJ2-7	TRBV28	many	CASSLSGRPYEQYF	TGTGCCAGCAGCCTCAGCGGGAGGCCCTACGAGCAGTACTTC
.	TRBJ1-5	TRBV6-1	many	CASSEAGGNQPQHF	TGTGCCAGCAGTGAAGCAGGGGGCAATCAGCCCCAGCATTTT
TRBD1	TRBJ1-4	TRBV20-1	few	CSARDYRGPNEKLFF	TGCAGTGCTAGAGATTACAGGGGGCCCAATGAAAAACTGTTTTTT
TRBD1	TRBJ2-1	TRBV12-3/TRBV12-4	few	CASSTPPFKAHRGQFF	TGTGCCAGCAGCACACCCCCGTTTAAGGCACACAGGGGGCAGTTCTTC
TRBD1	TRBJ1-6	TRBV7-2	many	CASSKTGVQGLNSPLHF	TGTGCCAGCAGCAAGACAGGGGTTCAGGGTCTGAATTCACCCCTCCACTTT
.	TRBJ2-5	TRBV5-1	many	CASSRDAKETQYF	TGCGCCAGCAGCCGGGACGCCAAAGAGACCCAGTACTTC
TRBD2	TRBJ2-1	TRBV7-9	few	CASSDDERGAGNEQFF	TGTGCCAGCAGCGACGATGAGCGGGGGGCGGGCAATGAGCAGTTCTTC
TRBD2	TRBJ2-7	TRBV7-9	.	CASSFGLAGEGYEQYF	TGTGCCAGCAGCTTCGGACTAGCGGGAGAAGGGTACGAGCAGTACTTC
.	TRBJ1-6	TRBV7-2	few	CASSPGGKTSPLHF	TGTGCCAGCAGCCCGGGGGGGAAGACTTCACCCCTCCACTTT
.	TRBJ1-1	TRBV12-3/TRBV12-4	few	CASSPRWGSTEAFF	TGTGCCAGCAGTCCCCGTTGGGGCAGCACTGAAGCTTTCTTT
.	TRBJ2-2	TRBV29-1	few	CSVARTDTGELFF	TGCAGCGTTGCCAGGACCGACACCGGGGAGCTGTTTTTT
.	TRBJ2-1	TRBV20-1	few	CSARKGGLISYNEQFF	TGCAGTGCTAGAAAGGGCGGCCTAATCTCCTACAATGAGCAGTTCTTC
.	TRBJ2-7	TRBV5-6	few	CASRAAGLTYEQYF	TGTGCCAGCAGAGCCGCGGGCCTGACCTACGAGCAGTACTTC
.	TRBJ2-1	TRBV5-1	few	CASSLEGLVYNEQFF	TGCGCCAGCAGCTTGGAGGGACTCGTATACAATGAGCAGTTCTTC
.	TRBJ2-1	TRBV20-1	few	CSARRLRRNEQFF	TGCAGTGCTAGAAGGCTAAGACGCAATGAGCAGTTCTTC